This T cell receptor beta chain was found in a study of blood T cell repertoires in COVID-19 (dated by TCRdb to the early 2020s). Broadly, across the study: Samples covering the acute and convalescent phases of COVID-19 were provided by collaborators in the United States, Italy and Spain. The dataset comprised deeply sampled blood TCRbeta repertoires from subjects exposed to, actively infected with, or recovered from COVID-19. The material from the prospective study consisted of cDNA or gDNA derived from T cells, B-cell-depleted T cells, or PBMCs. The sample metadata nearly always contained a de-identified subject ID, COVID-19 status, age in years and sex. Where available, HLA class I and class II types were obtained from metadata supplied by the sample provider rather than from assay-based typing. Samples were obtained from the ongoing ImmuneRACE study (first 160 participants) and from over 1,000 subjects provided by 6 global collaborators. The repertoires were released in a freely available public database intended as a resource for research on the immune response to SARS-CoV-2. Beyond this particular receptor, the publication reports: How much clinical and demographic metadata was included differed by source and by participant, and the metadata was provided uncurated.

The immunoSEQ Assay, a bias-controlled multiplex PCR, was used to amplify TCRbeta CDR3 regions from genomic DNA. For the original study's pipeline: Within the assay, amplification of reference gene primers was used to estimate how many nucleated cells each sample contained. Sequence reads were collapsed and filtered to measure the absolute abundance of every unique TCRbeta CDR3 rearrangement. For each sample, productive Simpson clonality was calculated as the square root of Simpson's diversity index over productive rearrangements. Entries here come from immuneACCESS through TCRdb and include only in-frame sequences with V and J called. Some clones fail to appear in such tables; in the studies checked, an unresolved V gene covers under half of the shortfall, and the cause of the remainder is unknown. The DNA gave D and trimming, while V, J and clone size come from that table. The sample table records about 110,000 clones; about 81% of these occur just once. Clones ranked in the top ten supply roughly 7.9% of the sample.

As for this clone: Its antigen remains unidentified. No base-level quality is on record; no much larger clone is a single base apart.

Each collaborating institution followed its own protocols to collect whole blood in K2EDTA tubes. For TCRbeta analysis, collaborators shipped samples as frozen whole blood, isolated PBMCs, or DNA extracted from either of those sample types. This receptor was identified in a man aged 65 to 79 with acute or convalescent COVID-19. Material: peripheral blood.

The CDR3: CASSLRSSGERSTDTQYF. The nucleotide sequence reads as follows: TGCGCCAGCAGCTTACGTAGTAGCGGGGAACGAAGCACAGATACGCAGTATTTT. The rearranged chain carries TRBV5-1 and TRBJ2-3, and 8 junction bases match TRBD2. From its cysteine to its phenylalanine, the CDR3 spans 18 amino acids. The retained sequence is limited to the CDR3, 54 bases, with the frame set at the first base. Here V drops 2 bases and J drops 0 bases, and the junction holds 11 bases not matched to any gene. CDR1 and CDR2, per the germline V gene, are SGHRS and YFSETQ.